A selection of T cell receptor beta chains follows, all from one sample in a study of cytomegalovirus exposure and HLA in healthy donors. Profiling relied on immunoSEQ multiplex PCR, and the TCRdb table lists in-frame clones only, not all of them. The sample contains 100,000 or so clones, about 95% of which appear only once. The sequencing input was PBMCs. These TCRs come from a woman under 30 in good health and CMV-seronegative. Both conserved end residues are part of each CDR3. The D gene is left open where the match is weak. Size is stated for part of the rows, as once, few or many counts, or as a class when the clone is expanded.

.,.,TRBV6-6,TRBJ1-1,TGTGCCAGCAGCCTCGCGAGCACAGATGAAGCTTTCTTT,CASSLASTDEAFF
.,.,TRBV7-6,TRBJ1-1,TGTGCCAGCAGACAGAACACTGAAGCTTTCTTT,CASRQNTEAFF
.,.,TRBV5-1,TRBJ1-2,TGCGCCAGCAGGCCCCGGAGACAGGCTACAACATCCTATGGCTACACCTTC,CASRPRRQATTSYGYTF
.,TRBD1,TRBV7-9,TRBJ2-7,TGTGCCAGCAGCTTGAAGTGGGACAGGGACTACGAGCAGTACTTC,CASSLKWDRDYEQYF
.,TRBD2,TRBV5-6,TRBJ2-5,TGTGCCAGCAGCTTGGCGGGGGGGGAGACCCAGTACTTC,CASSLAGGETQYF
.,.,TRBV29-1,TRBJ2-7,TGCAGCGTTGCCCAGCTTACAGGGCTGGGAAACGAGCAGTACTTC,CSVAQLTGLGNEQYF
.,.,TRBV7-2,TRBJ1-5,TGTGCCAGCAGCTACAGGGGCAATCAGCCCCAGCATTTT,CASSYRGNQPQHF
.,.,TRBV6-5,TRBJ1-2,TGTGCCAGCACCGCCGACAGAGTCTATGGCTACACCTTC,CASTADRVYGYTF
.,.,TRBV7-8,TRBJ1-1,TGTGCCAGCAGCTTAGCCGGTTTGAACACTGAAGCTTTCTTT,CASSLAGLNTEAFF
.,TRBD1,TRBV19,TRBJ2-2,TGTGCCAGTACCCCCCCGGACAGGGCGACCGGGGAGCTGTTTTTT,CASTPPDRATGELFF
.,.,TRBV6-6,TRBJ1-1,TGTGCCAGCAGTTCCACCGGTACAGGGCTCACTGAAGCTTTCTTT,CASSSTGTGLTEAFF
.,TRBD2,TRBV7-3,TRBJ2-3,TGTGCCAGCAGCGCTACGGGGGGGTCAGATACGCAGTATTTT,CASSATGGSDTQYF
.,.,TRBV2,TRBJ1-6,TGTGCCAGCAGTGCATTGGGTAGCCATTCACCCCTCCACTTT,CASSALGSHSPLHF
.,.,TRBV2,TRBJ1-1,TGTGCCAGCAGTGGCCACGAGGCGTTTGAAGCTTTCTTT,CASSGHEAFEAFF
.,.,TRBV5-8,TRBJ2-7,TGTGCCAGCGGCGACGGAGTACAATACGAGCAGTACTTC,CASGDGVQYEQYF
.,.,TRBV4-3,TRBJ1-1,TGCGCCAGCAGCCAAGGGACCGGGGTGGGTTTGAACACTGAAGCTTTCTTT,CASSQGTGVGLNTEAFF
.,.,TRBV5-5,TRBJ2-1,TGTGCCAGCAGCTTGGGAGGGGGTTGGGAGCAGTTCTTC,CASSLGGGWEQFF
.,TRBD1,TRBV6-5,TRBJ1-6,TGTGCCAGCAGTTACGGGACAGGGGGCTTTAATTCACCCCTCCACTTT,CASSYGTGGFNSPLHF
.,.,TRBV19,TRBJ2-1,TGTGCCAGTACAAGAAGCGGGTTTTACAATGAGCAGTTCTTC,CASTRSGFYNEQFF
.,TRBD1,TRBV7-8,TRBJ1-1,TGTGCCAGCAGACCGACGACAGGGGTGAACACTGAAGCTTTCTTT,CASRPTTGVNTEAFF
once,TRBD1,TRBV6-1,TRBJ1-2,TGTGCCAGCAGTCAAGGGTACAGGGGGGATGGCTACACCTTC,CASSQGYRGDGYTF
.,TRBD2,TRBV27,TRBJ2-5,TGTGCCAGCAGTTTTTACGGGGGGGGGTTCAGGACCCAGTACTTC,CASSFYGGGFRTQYF
.,.,TRBV19,TRBJ2-7,TGTGCCAGTAGTATTGGTGAGGGAGCAAAGCAGTACTTC,CASSIGEGAKQYF
.,TRBD2,TRBV18,TRBJ2-5,TGTGCCAGCTCACCGTCAGCGGGGGAGGGTGAGACCCAGTACTTC,CASSPSAGEGETQYF
.,.,TRBV5-1,TRBJ1-2,TGCGCCAGCAGCTTGGCTGAAGACAGAGCTAACTATGGCTACACCTTC,CASSLAEDRANYGYTF
once,.,TRBV9,TRBJ2-1,TGTGCCAGCAGCGCGAGGGGGTTATCCTACAATGAGCAGTTCTTC,CASSARGLSYNEQFF
.,.,TRBV16,TRBJ2-7,TGTGCCAGCAGCCCTCGTAGCTACTACGAGCAGTACTTC,CASSPRSYYEQYF
.,.,TRBV7-9,TRBJ2-3,TGTGCCAGCAGCTTAGGAGGGGGACCCGGCACAGATACGCAGTATTTT,CASSLGGGPGTDTQYF
.,.,TRBV6-5,TRBJ2-5,TGTGCCAGCAGTTACACCCCACAGGGATCGGGAGAGACCCAGTACTTC,CASSYTPQGSGETQYF
.,.,TRBV5-4,TRBJ2-2,TGTGCCAGCAGCTTGATGGCGGGGACAGTCACCGGGGAGCTGTTTTTT,CASSLMAGTVTGELFF
.,TRBD2,TRBV11-3,TRBJ2-7,TGTGCCAGCAGCTTACGGGGGGAGCTCTACGAGCAGTACTTC,CASSLRGELYEQYF
.,TRBD2,TRBV6-4,TRBJ2-1,TGTGCCAGCAGTGAGGGGGACGGGAGGGCCCTCTACAATGAGCAGTTCTTC,CASSEGDGRALYNEQFF
.,.,TRBV6-4,TRBJ2-3,TGTGCCAGCAGTGAAGGGGGACAAACAGATACGCAGTATTTT,CASSEGGQTDTQYF